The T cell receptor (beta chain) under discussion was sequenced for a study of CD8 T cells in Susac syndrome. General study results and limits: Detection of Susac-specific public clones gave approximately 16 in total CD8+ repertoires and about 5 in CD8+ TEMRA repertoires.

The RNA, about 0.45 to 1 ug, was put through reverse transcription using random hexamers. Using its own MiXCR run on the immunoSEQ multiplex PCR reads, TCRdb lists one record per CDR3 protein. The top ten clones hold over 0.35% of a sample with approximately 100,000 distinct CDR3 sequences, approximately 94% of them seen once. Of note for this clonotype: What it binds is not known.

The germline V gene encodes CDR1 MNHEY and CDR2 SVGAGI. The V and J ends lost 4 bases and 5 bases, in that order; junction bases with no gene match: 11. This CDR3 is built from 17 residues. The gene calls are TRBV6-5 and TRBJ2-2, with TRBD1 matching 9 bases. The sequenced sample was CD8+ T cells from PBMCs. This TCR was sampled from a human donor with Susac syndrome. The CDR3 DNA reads TGTGCCAGCAGTTTTCGTCCCGGGACAGGGTTGACCGGGGAGCTGTTTTTT. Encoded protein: CASSFRPGTGLTGELFF.